What follows describes a single TCR beta chain. Its cognate antigen is unknown. Genomic DNA constituted the template upon which TCR beta VDJ and CDR3 profiling was performed. Via MiXCR, TCRdb re-called the reads, giving one row per CDR3 protein. The sample lists some 170,000 distinct CDR3 sequences; 71% were seen once. Previously, flow cytometry had revealed CD8+CD57+ cell expansion in the patients chosen for sequencing. The data belong to a study of CD8+CD57+ T cells in acquired aplastic anemia. Study context: CD4+ and CD8+ cells, once sorted, gave DNA averaging around 3.4 ug.

Study results and limitations: Significance was not reached for CD8+ Simpson's diversity between patients and controls. Found in both controls and patients were around 30 CD8+ CDR3 sequences.

Losses at the gene ends were 5 bases for V and 6 bases for J; bases not matched to a gene: 9. Looked up from germline, CDR1 is SGHTA and CDR2 is FQGNSA. The CDR3 covers 15 residues. The specimen was sorted CD4+, CD8+, or CD8+CD57+ T cells (not recorded which) from PBMCs. This clonotype was sampled from a human donor with aplastic anemia. The V gene is TRBV7-2, the J gene TRBJ1-5, with 8 bases matching TRBD1. The DNA for the CDR3 is TGTGCCAGCAGCGGATTCGGACAGGGAGGTCAGCCCCAGCATTTT. Its protein is CASSGFGQGGQPQHF.